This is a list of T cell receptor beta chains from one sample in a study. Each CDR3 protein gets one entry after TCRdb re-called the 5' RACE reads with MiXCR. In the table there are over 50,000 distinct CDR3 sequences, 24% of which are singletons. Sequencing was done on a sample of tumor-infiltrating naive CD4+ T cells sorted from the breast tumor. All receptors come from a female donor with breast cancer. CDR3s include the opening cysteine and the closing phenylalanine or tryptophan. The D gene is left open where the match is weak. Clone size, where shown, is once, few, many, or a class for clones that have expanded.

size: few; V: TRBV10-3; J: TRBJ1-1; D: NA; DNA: TGTGCCATCAGACAGGGTGGTGGAACTGAAGCCTTCTTT; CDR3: CAIRQGGGTEAFF
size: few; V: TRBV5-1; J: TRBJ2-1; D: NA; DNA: TGCGCCAGCAGCTTGCGAGAAGATGAGCAGTTCTTC; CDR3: CASSLREDEQFF
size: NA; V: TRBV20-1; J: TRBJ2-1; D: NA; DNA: TGCAGTGCTAGAGGGAGACTTTTTGGTGAGCAGTTCTTC; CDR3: CSARGRLFGEQFF
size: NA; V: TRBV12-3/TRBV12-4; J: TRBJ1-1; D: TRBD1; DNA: TGTGCCAGCAGAACAAGGGGGCGCGCAGCTTTCTTT; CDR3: CASRTRGRAAFF
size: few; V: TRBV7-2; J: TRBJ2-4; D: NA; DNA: TGTGCCAGCAGCTTAGGCCGGGGGGCGCAAAACATTCAGTACTTC; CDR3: CASSLGRGAQNIQYF
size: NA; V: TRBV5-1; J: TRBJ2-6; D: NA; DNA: TGCGCCAGCAGCTTGAGGACGGCTGGGGCCAACGTCCTGACTTTC; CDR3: CASSLRTAGANVLTF
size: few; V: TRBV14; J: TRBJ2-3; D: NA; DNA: TGTGCCAGCAGCCAACTTGTTGCGGGGATGCGATTGGCAGATACGCAGTATTTT; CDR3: CASSQLVAGMRLADTQYF
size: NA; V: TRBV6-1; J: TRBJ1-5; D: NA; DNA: TGTGCCAGCAGTGAACAGGGCTCCGGTCAGCCCCAGCATTTT; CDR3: CASSEQGSGQPQHF
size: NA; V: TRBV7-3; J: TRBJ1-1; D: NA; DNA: TGTGCCAGCGCGGAGGGCATTAATACTGAAGCTTTCTTT; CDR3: CASAEGINTEAFF
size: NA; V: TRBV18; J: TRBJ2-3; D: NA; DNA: TGTGCCAGCTCACCACAATCAGGGGAAGGAGATACGCAGTATTTT; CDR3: CASSPQSGEGDTQYF
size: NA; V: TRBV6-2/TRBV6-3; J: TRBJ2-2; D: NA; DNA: TGTGCCAGCAGTACACAGGGAGACGGCGGGGAGCTGTTTTTT; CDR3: CASSTQGDGGELFF